This TCR beta chain stems from a study of blood T cell repertoires in COVID-19. Study summary: Samples of COVID-19 (acute and convalescent) were obtained from the United States, Italy and Spain. Nucleic acid was either cDNA or gDNA, and it came from T cells, B-cell-depleted T cells, or PBMCs.

Source study methods: Nucleated cell counts were estimated from reference gene primer amplification. The assay was immunoSEQ multiplex PCR, and TCRdb's table has in-frame clones only and misses some. That table gives V, J and clone size, and the DNA gave D and trimming. Of 150,000 or so clones in the sample, almost 85% are singletons; the top ten hold approximately 16%. The CDR3 length is 16 residues. J gave up 4 bases and V 3 bases, and 9 bases lay outside the gene matches. Per the germline V gene, CDR1 is SGHDT and CDR2 is YYEEEE. The rearrangement joins TRBV5-6 to TRBJ2-1; 8 positions match TRBD2. The sequence was collected from a human donor with acute or convalescent COVID-19. The donor label of this sample is uncertain. The specimen was peripheral blood. CDR3 protein: CASSYRAGALYNEQFF. The DNA of the CDR3 is TGTGCCAGCAGCTACAGAGCGGGGGCCCTTTACAATGAGCAGTTCTTC.